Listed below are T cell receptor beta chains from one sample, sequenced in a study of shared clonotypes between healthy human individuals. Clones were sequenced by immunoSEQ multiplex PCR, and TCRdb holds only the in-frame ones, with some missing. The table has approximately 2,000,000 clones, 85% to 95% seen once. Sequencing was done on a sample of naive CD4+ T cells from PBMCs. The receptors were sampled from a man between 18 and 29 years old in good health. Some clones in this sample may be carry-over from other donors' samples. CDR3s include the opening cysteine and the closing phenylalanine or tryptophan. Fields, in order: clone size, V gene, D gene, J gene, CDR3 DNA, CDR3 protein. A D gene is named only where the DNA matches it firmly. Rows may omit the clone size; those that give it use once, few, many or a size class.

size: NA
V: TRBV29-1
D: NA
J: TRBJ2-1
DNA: TGCAGCGTGCCCCGGGTCATCTCCTACAATGAGCAGTTCTTC
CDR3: CSVPRVISYNEQFF

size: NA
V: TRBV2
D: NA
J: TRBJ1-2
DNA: TGTGCCAGCAGCCAAAGGACAGTCTATGGCTACACCTTC
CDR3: CASSQRTVYGYTF

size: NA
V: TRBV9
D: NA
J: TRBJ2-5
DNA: TGTGCCAGCAGCGTAGCTTTGGGGGACCAAGAGACCCAGTACTTC
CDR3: CASSVALGDQETQYF

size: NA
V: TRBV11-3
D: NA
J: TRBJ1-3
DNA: TGTGCCAGCAGCCCCTCGTATGGCTCTGGAAACACCATATATTTT
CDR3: CASSPSYGSGNTIYF

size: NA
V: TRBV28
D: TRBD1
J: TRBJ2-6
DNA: TGTGCCAGCAGTCCCCGGACAGGGTACAGTTCTGGGGCCAACGTCCTGACTTTC
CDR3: CASSPRTGYSSGANVLTF

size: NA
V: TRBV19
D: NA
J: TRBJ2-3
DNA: TGTGCCAGTAGTAGAAGACTTACCGGCACAGATACGCAGTATTTT
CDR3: CASSRRLTGTDTQYF

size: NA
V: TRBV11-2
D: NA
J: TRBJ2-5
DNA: TGTGCCAGCAGCCTCTCAACCTGGGAGACCCAGTACTTC
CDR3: CASSLSTWETQYF

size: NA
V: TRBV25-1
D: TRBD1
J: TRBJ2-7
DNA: TGTGCCAGCAGTGACCCCGGGACAGGGGGCAGCGAGCAGTACTTC
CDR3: CASSDPGTGGSEQYF

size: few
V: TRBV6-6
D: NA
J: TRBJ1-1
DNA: TGTGCCAGCAGTTACCGGGAGAGTCGGACGGGAGCTTTCTTT
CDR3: CASSYRESRTGAFF

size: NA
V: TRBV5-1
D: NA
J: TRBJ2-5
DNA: TGCGCCAGCAGCTTTTTAGGAGCGGAAGAAGAGACCCAGTACTTC
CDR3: CASSFLGAEEETQYF